The sequence of this TCR beta chain was determined in a study of beta chain features in type 1 diabetes. The investigators reverse transcribed all of the isolated RNA, so they sequenced expressed TCRB transcripts. Data came from immunoSEQ multiplex PCR; TCRdb stores just in-frame clones and leaves some out. This table holds roughly 310,000 clones, approximately 9.9% found once. J gave up 2 bases and V 8 bases, and 3 bases lay outside the gene matches. CDR3 length: 12 residues. CDR1 MDHEN and CDR2 SYDVKM come from the germline V gene. The specimen was naive CD4+ T cells from blood. The clonotype comes from a woman younger than 45 in good health. The chain is built from TRBV28 and TRBJ2-7, with TRBD1 matching 7 bases. The CDR3 is CASGGTAYEQYF. The CDR3 DNA sequence: TGTGCCAGCGGTGGGACAGCCTACGAGCAGTACTTC. The full variable domain, with the rest looked up from reference TRBV28 and TRBJ2-7, is DVKVTQSSRYLVKRTGEKVFLECVQDMDHENMFWYRQDPGLGLRLIYFSYDVKMKEKGDIPEGYSVSREKKERFSLILESASTNQTSMYLCASGGTAYEQYFGPGTRLTVT.